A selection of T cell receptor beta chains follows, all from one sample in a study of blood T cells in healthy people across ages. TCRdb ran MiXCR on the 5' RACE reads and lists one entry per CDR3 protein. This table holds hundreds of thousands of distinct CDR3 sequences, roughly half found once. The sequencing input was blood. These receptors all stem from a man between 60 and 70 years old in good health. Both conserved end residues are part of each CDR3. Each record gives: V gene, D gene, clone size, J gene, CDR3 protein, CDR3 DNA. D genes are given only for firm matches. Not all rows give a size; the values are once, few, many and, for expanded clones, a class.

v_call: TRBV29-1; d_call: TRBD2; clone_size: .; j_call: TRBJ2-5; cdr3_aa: CSGMGSGAGEQYF; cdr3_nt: TGCAGCGGCATGGGTAGCGGGGCGGGTGAGCAGTACTTC
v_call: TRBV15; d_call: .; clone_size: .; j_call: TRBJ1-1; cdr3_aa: CATSIQMNTEAFF; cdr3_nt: TGTGCCACCAGCATCCAGATGAACACTGAAGCTTTCTTT
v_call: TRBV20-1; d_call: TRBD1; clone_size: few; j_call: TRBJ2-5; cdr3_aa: CSAPPGGASGETQYF; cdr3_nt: TGCAGTGCCCCGCCAGGGGGAGCTTCCGGGGAGACCCAGTACTTC
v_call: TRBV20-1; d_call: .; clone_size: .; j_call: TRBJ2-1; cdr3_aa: CSANEWEDEQFF; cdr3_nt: TGCAGTGCTAACGAATGGGAGGATGAGCAGTTCTTC
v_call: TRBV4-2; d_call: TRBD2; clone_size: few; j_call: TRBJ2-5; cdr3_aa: CASSQGASGSGEETQYF; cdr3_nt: TGTGCCAGCAGCCAAGGGGCTAGCGGGAGTGGGGAAGAGACCCAGTACTTC
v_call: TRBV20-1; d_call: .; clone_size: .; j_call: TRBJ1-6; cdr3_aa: CSARDNSPLHF; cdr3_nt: TGCAGTGCTAGAGATAATTCACCCCTCCACTTT
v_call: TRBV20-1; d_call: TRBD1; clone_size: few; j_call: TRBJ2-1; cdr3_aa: CSASPDRWGSSYNEQFF; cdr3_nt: TGCAGTGCTAGCCCGGACAGGTGGGGAAGCTCCTACAATGAGCAGTTCTTC
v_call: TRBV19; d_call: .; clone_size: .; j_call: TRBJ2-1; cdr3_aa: CATSSGEFPYNEQFF; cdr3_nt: TGTGCCACATCGTCGGGGGAGTTCCCTTACAATGAGCAGTTCTTC
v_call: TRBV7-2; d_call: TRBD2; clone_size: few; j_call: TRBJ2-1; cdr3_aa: CASSPSGGAYNEQFF; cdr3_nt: TGTGCCAGCAGCCCAAGCGGGGGGGCCTACAATGAGCAGTTCTTC
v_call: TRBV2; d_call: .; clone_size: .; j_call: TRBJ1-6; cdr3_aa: CASRVTSSYNSPLHF; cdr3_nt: TGTGCCAGCAGGGTTACTAGCTCCTATAATTCACCCCTCCACTTT
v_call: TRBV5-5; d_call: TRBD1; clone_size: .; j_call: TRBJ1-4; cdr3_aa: CASSYDRAGGEKLFF; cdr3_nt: TGTGCCAGCAGCTATGACAGGGCCGGAGGTGAAAAACTGTTTTTT
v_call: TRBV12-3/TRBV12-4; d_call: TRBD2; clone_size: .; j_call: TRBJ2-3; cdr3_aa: CASRVGGGPDTQYF; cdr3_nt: TGTGCCAGCAGGGTCGGGGGGGGCCCAGATACGCAGTATTTT
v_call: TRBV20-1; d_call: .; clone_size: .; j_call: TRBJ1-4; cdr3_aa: CSASALGGAEKLFF; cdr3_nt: TGCAGTGCTAGCGCCCTAGGGGGGGCTGAAAAACTGTTTTTT
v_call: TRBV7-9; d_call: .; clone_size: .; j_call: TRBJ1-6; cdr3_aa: CASSLDGLRGNSPLHF; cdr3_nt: TGTGCCAGCAGCTTGGACGGGTTGAGGGGCAATTCACCCCTCCACTTT
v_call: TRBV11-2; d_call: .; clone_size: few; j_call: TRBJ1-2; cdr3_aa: CASTAPGYGYTF; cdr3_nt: TGTGCCAGCACCGCGCCAGGCTATGGCTACACCTTC
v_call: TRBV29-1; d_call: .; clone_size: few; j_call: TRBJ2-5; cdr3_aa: CSVGASQETQYF; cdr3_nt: TGCAGCGTTGGAGCCTCCCAAGAGACCCAGTACTTC
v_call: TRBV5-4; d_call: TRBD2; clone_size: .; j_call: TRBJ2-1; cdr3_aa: CASSFGLAGGRVDNEQFF; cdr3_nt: TGTGCCAGCAGCTTTGGACTAGCGGGAGGGAGGGTCGACAATGAGCAGTTCTTC
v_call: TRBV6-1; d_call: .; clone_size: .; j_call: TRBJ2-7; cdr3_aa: CASSEAFGTHYEQYF; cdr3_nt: TGTGCCAGCAGCGAAGCCTTCGGGACTCACTACGAGCAGTACTTC
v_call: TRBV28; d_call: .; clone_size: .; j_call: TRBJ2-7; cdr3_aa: CASSFNGTPYEQYF; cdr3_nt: TGTGCCAGCAGTTTCAATGGGACACCATACGAGCAGTACTTC
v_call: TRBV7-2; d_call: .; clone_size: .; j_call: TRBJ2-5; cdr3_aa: CASSPQPQETQYF; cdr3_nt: TGTGCCAGCAGCCCCCAGCCGCAAGAGACCCAGTACTTC
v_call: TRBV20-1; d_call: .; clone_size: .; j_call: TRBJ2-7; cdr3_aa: CSARGEFYNEQYF; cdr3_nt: TGCAGTGCTAGGGGTGAATTCTACAATGAGCAGTACTTC
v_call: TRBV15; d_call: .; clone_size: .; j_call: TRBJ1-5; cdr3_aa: CATSSRANNQPQHF; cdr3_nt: TGTGCCACCAGCAGCCGGGCCAACAATCAGCCCCAGCATTTT
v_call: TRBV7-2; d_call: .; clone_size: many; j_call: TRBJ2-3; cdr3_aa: CASSSHGIARRSDTQYF; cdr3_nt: TGTGCCAGCAGCTCCCACGGGATAGCGCGACGGTCAGATACGCAGTATTTT
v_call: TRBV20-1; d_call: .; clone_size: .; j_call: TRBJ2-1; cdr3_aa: CSAITGTPWVEQFF; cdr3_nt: TGCAGTGCTATAACCGGGACTCCTTGGGTTGAGCAGTTCTTC
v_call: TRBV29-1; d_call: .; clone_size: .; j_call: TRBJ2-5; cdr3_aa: CSVLGSAQETQYF; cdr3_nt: TGCAGCGTCCTCGGTTCCGCTCAAGAGACCCAGTACTTC
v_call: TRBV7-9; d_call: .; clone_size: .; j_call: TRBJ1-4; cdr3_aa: CAGILGAYNEKLFF; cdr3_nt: TGTGCCGGTATTCTCGGGGCCTATAATGAAAAACTGTTTTTT
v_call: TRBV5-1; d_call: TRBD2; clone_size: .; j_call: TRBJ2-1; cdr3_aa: CASSLAREDEQFF; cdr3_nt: TGCGCCAGCAGCTTGGCGCGGGAGGATGAGCAGTTCTTC
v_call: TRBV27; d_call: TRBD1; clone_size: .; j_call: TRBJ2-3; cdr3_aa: CASSSRGPDTQYF; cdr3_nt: TGTGCCAGCAGTTCCAGGGGGCCAGATACGCAGTATTTT
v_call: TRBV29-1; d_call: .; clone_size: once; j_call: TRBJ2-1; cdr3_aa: CSVDELYNEQFF; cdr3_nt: TGCAGCGTTGACGAGCTCTACAATGAGCAGTTCTTC
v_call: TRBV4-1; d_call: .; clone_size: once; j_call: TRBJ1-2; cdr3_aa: CASSQAGTLMGYGYTF; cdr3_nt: TGCGCCAGCAGCCAAGCTGGGACCCTGATGGGCTATGGCTACACCTTC
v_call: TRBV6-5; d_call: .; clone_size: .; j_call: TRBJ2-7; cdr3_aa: CASSYAPGRTRYEQYF; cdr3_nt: TGTGCCAGCAGTTATGCCCCTGGACGAACCCGATACGAGCAGTACTTC
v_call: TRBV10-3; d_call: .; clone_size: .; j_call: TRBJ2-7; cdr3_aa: CAISARGNEQYF; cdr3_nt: TGTGCCATCAGTGCTCGGGGGAACGAGCAGTACTTC
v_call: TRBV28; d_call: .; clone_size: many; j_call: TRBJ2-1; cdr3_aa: CASEGPAPSNEQFF; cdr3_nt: TGTGCCTCCGAAGGTCCAGCGCCATCCAATGAGCAGTTCTTC
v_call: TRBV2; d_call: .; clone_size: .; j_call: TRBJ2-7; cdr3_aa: CASRPVYEQYF; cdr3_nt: TGTGCCAGCCGGCCGGTCTACGAGCAGTACTTC
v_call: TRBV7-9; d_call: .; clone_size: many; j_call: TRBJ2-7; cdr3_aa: CASSPGLVGHYEQYF; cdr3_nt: TGTGCCAGCAGCCCCGGCCTAGTTGGGCACTACGAGCAGTACTTC
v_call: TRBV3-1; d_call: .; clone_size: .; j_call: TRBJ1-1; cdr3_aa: CASSHISQREAFF; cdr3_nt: TGTGCCAGCAGCCACATATCACAGCGTGAAGCTTTCTTT
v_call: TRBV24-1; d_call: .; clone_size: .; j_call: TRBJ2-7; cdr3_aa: CATSVEDERSYEQYF; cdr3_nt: TGTGCCACCAGTGTAGAGGATGAGCGGAGCTACGAGCAGTACTTC
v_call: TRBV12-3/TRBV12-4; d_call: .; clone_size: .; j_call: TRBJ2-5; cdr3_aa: CASTLGGAPGDEQYF; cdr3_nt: TGTGCCAGCACCTTAGGAGGAGCCCCGGGGGATGAGCAGTACTTC
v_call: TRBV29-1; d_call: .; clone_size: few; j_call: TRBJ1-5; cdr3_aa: CSVAPGQGQPQHF; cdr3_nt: TGCAGCGTTGCTCCAGGGCAAGGGCAGCCCCAGCATTTT
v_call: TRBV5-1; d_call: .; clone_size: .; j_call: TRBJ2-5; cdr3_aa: CASSRIQGTREETQYF; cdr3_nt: TGCGCCAGCAGCCGTATACAGGGTACGAGGGAAGAGACCCAGTACTTC
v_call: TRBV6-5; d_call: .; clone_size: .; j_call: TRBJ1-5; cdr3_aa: CASSPVHYSNQPQHF; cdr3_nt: TGTGCCAGCAGCCCCGTTCACTATAGCAATCAGCCCCAGCATTTT
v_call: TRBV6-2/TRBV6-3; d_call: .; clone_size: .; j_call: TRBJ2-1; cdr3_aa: CASSAALGRAGSYNEQFF; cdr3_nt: TGTGCCAGCAGTGCCGCGTTGGGAAGGGCGGGCTCCTACAATGAGCAGTTCTTC
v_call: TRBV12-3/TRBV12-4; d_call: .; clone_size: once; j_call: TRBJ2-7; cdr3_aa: CASSVGASYEQYF; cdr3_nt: TGTGCCAGCAGTGTCGGGGCGTCCTACGAGCAGTACTTC
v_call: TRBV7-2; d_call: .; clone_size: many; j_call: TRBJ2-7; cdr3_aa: CASSLAPWDEQYF; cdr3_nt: TGTGCCAGCAGCTTAGCCCCGTGGGACGAGCAGTACTTC
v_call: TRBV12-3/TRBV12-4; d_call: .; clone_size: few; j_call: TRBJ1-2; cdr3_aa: CASSLTGPNYGYTF; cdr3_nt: TGTGCCAGCAGTTTAACAGGACCTAACTATGGCTACACCTTC
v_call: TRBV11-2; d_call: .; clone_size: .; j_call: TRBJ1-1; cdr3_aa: CASSTQTGVIAFF; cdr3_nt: TGTGCCAGCAGCACGCAAACGGGTGTGATAGCTTTCTTT